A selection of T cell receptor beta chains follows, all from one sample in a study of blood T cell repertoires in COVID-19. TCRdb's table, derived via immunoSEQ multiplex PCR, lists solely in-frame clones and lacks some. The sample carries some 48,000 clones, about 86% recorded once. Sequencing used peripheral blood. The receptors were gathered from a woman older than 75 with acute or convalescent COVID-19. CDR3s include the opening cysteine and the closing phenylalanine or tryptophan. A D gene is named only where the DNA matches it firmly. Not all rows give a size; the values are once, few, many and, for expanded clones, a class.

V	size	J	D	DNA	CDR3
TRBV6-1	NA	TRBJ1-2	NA	TGTGCCAGCAGTGAATGGGAGTATGGCTACACCTTC	CASSEWEYGYTF
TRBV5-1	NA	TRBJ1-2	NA	TGCGCCAGCAGCTTGGGAAGGACAGAATATGGCTACACCTTC	CASSLGRTEYGYTF
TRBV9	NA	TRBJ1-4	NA	TGTGCCAGCAGCGTAGAAGGGGCCCTGAATGAAAAACTGTTTTTT	CASSVEGALNEKLFF
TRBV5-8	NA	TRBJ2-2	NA	TGTGCCAGCAGCTTGGCTAGCCTGCCGCGGACCGGGGAGCTGTTTTTT	CASSLASLPRTGELFF
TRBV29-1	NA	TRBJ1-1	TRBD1	TGCAGCGCCCGACAGGGTACTGAAGCTTTCTTT	CSARQGTEAFF
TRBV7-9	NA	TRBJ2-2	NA	TGTGCCAGCAGCATTAGCTCGGCCGGGGAGCTGTTTTTT	CASSISSAGELFF
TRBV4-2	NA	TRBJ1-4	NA	TGTGCCAGCAGCCAGGATCTCTCGGAGGATTATGAAAAACTGTTTTTT	CASSQDLSEDYEKLFF
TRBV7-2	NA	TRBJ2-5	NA	TGTGCCAGCAGCTTTTCAGCGAGCGAGACCCAGTACTTC	CASSFSASETQYF
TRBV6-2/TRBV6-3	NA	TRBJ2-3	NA	TGTGCCAGCAGTTACAAGGGAGCCTTGCCTCATACGCAGTATTTT	CASSYKGALPHTQYF
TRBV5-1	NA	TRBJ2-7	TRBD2	TGCGCCAGCAGCCCGGGACTAGCGGGGGCCGAGCAGTACTTC	CASSPGLAGAEQYF
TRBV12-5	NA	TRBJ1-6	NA	TGTGCTAGTGGTTTGTCCCCGGCCGGGGGTAATTCACCCCTCCACTTT	CASGLSPAGGNSPLHF
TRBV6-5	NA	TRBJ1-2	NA	TGTGCCAGCAGTTACTCGAGCAGGTATTCTAACGGCTACACCTTC	CASSYSSRYSNGYTF
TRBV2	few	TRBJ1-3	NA	TGTGCCAGCAGGCCCCTGTCAGGATCAAGCTCTGGAAACACCATATATTTT	CASRPLSGSSSGNTIYF
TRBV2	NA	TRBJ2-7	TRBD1	TGTGCCAGCCTCCCCTACGGACAGGGCTACGAGCAGTACTTC	CASLPYGQGYEQYF
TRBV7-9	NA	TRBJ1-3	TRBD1	TGTGCCAGCAGCGAGGGACAGGGAAACACCATATATTTT	CASSEGQGNTIYF
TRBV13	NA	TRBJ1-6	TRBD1	TGTGCCAGCAGCCAGAGGGACAGGTTTTCACCCCTCCACTTT	CASSQRDRFSPLHF
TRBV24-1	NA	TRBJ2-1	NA	TGTGCCACCAGTGATGGAGGGGGCGCGAATGAGCAGTTCTTC	CATSDGGGANEQFF
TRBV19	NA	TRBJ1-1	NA	TGTGCCAGTAGTATACGGATTGGGGCAGGGGATCTCACTGAAGCTTTCTTT	CASSIRIGAGDLTEAFF
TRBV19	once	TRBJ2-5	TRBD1	TGTGCCAGTAGTAGCGGGGCAGGGGGCTCCAAAGCGGAGACCCAGTACTTC	CASSSGAGGSKAETQYF
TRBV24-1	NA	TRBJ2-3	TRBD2	TGTGCCACCAGTGACCAGACTAGCGGGGGCATAGATACGCAGTATTTT	CATSDQTSGGIDTQYF
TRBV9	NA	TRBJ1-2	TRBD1	TGTGCCAGCAGCGCGAAGCACAGGGGGCCCCATGGCTACACCTTC	CASSAKHRGPHGYTF
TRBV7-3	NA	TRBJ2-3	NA	TGTGCCAGCAGCTTAGTAGTAGCGGAGGTCCCAGATACGCAGTATTTT	CASSLVVAEVPDTQYF
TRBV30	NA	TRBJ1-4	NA	TGTGCCTGGAGTGTACAGTTGACCGGAAAACTGTTTTTT	CAWSVQLTGKLFF
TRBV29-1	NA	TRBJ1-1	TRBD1	TGCAGCGTTGATAACAGGGGGACTGAAGCTTTCTTT	CSVDNRGTEAFF
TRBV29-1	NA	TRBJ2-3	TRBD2	TGCAGCGTTGGTTCGGGGGGTTACGCAGATACGCAGTATTTT	CSVGSGGYADTQYF
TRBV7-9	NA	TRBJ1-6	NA	TGTGCCAGCAGCTTTGACAGCGTGGGTTCACCCCTCCACTTT	CASSFDSVGSPLHF
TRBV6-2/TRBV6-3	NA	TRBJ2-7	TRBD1	TGTGCCAGCAGCCAGGTGGGACAGGGGCCCCACGAGCAGTACTTC	CASSQVGQGPHEQYF
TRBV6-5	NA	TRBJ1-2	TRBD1	TGTGCCAGCAGCCGGGGGACAGACGATGGCTACACCTTC	CASSRGTDDGYTF
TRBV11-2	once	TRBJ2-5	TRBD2	TGTGCCAGCAGCTTAGGGACTAGCGGGAGCCAAGAGACCCAGTACTTC	CASSLGTSGSQETQYF
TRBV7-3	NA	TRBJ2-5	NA	TGTGCCAGCAGCTTAGGTCATAGAGAGACCCAGTACTTC	CASSLGHRETQYF
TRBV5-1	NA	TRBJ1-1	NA	TGCGCCAGCAGCTTGGGGGGGCCGAGCACTGAAGCTTTCTTT	CASSLGGPSTEAFF
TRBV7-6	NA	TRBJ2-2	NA	TGTGCCAGCAGCTTAGCGGGCGGGACCGGGGAGCTGTTTTTT	CASSLAGGTGELFF
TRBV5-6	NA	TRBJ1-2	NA	TGTGCCAGCAGACCCGGGGATTATGGCTACACCTTC	CASRPGDYGYTF
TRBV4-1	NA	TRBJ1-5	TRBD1	TGCGCCAGCAGCCACCCCGGGACAGGGATCAATCAGCCCCAGCATTTT	CASSHPGTGINQPQHF
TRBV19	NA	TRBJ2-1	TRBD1	TGTGCCAGTAGTATATCCCGGACAGGGGCGAATGAGCAGTTCTTC	CASSISRTGANEQFF
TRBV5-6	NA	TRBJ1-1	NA	TGTGCCAGCAGCTTGGTCAGGGGAAACACTGAAGCTTTCTTT	CASSLVRGNTEAFF
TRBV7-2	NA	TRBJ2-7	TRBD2	TGTGCCAGCAGCATTAGCGGGGGAGCGGACGAGCAGTACTTC	CASSISGGADEQYF
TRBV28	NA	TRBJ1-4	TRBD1	TGTGCCAGCAGACCCGGACAGGGCGGCGAAAAACTGTTTTTT	CASRPGQGGEKLFF
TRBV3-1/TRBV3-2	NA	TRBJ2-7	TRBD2	TGTGCCAGCAGCCGACTAGCGGGGAAGGAGGAGCAGTACTTC	CASSRLAGKEEQYF
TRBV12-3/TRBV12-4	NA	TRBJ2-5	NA	TGTGCCAGCAGTTTAGATTGGAGGACCCAGTACTTC	CASSLDWRTQYF
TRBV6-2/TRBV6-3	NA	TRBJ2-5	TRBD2	TGTGCCAGCAGTTATCCCGGGACTAGCGGGGGCCTCCAAGAGACCCAGTACTTC	CASSYPGTSGGLQETQYF
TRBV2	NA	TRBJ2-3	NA	TGTGCCAGCCACAGGAGGGCAGATACGCAGTATTTT	CASHRRADTQYF
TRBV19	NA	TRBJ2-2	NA	TGTGCCAGTAGTATAGATCTGGGCCCCGGGGAGCTGTTTTTT	CASSIDLGPGELFF
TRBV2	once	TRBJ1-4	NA	TGTGCATCGCAAAGGGGCAGCGAAAAACTGTTTTTT	CASQRGSEKLFF
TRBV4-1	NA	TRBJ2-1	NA	TGCGCCAGCAGCCAAGCGGGGGACGCCTACAATGAGCAGTTCTTC	CASSQAGDAYNEQFF